Below, 14 T cell receptor beta chains from the same sample are listed, as sequenced in a study of CD8 T cells in ankylosing spondylitis. Study-wide findings and caveats: A motif in TCR beta, a set of about eight highly homologous variants, appeared characteristic of ankylosing spondylitis blood.

TCRdb reprocessed the 5' RACE reads via MiXCR and lists one record per CDR3 protein. This repertoire shows some 200,000 distinct CDR3 sequences, just under 7.5% found once; its top ten account for 13% to 15%. No antigen has been identified for these receptors. The sequencing input was blood, either unsorted or a sorted T cell fraction (not recorded which). These receptors all stem from a male donor with ankylosing spondylitis.

V usage is TRBV5-8 and J usage is TRBJ2-6, with D perhaps TRBD1 (6 bases). The CDR3 runs 15 residues. Trimming took 0 bases from V and 2 from J, leaving 6 bases between them. Germline V CDR1 and CDR2: SGHTS, YDEGEE. The CDR3 sequence: CASSLDRAGANVLTF. Written as DNA, the CDR3 is TGTGCCAGCAGCTTGGACAGGGCTGGGGCCAACGTCCTGACTTTC.

The gene calls are TRBV11-1 and TRBJ2-7; the D gene could be TRBD1 or TRBD2 (5 bases each). CDR1 and CDR2 (germline): SGHAT, FQDESV (reference sequence). With 5 bases removed from V and 2 bases from J, the gap between germline ends came to 25 bases. The CDR3 has 18 residues. The CDR3 DNA reads TGTGCCAGCAGCCATGGGGCTAGACAGTTAACTAGAGCCTACGAGCAGTACTTC. Protein: CASSHGARQLTRAYEQYF.

This clonotype appeared many times. This rearrangement joins TRBV6-6 to TRBJ1-2; 8 bases are a match to TRBD1. This CDR3 contains 11 residues. Germline V gives CDR1 MNHNY, CDR2 SVGAGI (reference sequence). With V trimmed by 9 bases and J by 8 bases, 5 bases remained unmatched. CDR3 loop: CASVDRGGYTF. The CDR3 DNA is TGTGCCAGTGTAGACAGGGGCGGCTACACCTTC.

The V and J genes are TRBV19 and TRBJ2-2; 7 bases align to TRBD2. The CDR3 has 15 amino acids. V was clipped by 6 bases and J by 5 bases; unmatched bases: 9. The V gene's germline CDR1 is LNHDA and CDR2 SQIVND (reference sequence). CDR3 protein: CASSPGRGGTGELFF. The CDR3 bases are TGTGCCAGTAGCCCGGGGAGGGGAGGAACCGGGGAGCTGTTTTTT.

There are many counts of this clonotype. The J gene is TRBJ2-7, the V gene TRBV7-9, with 7 bases that match TRBD1. V was pared by 5 bases and J by 3 bases, with 7 bases of the junction left unmatched. The CDR3 is made up of 14 amino acids. Germline assignment: CDR1 SEHNR and CDR2 FQNEAQ (reference sequence). The CDR3 loop is CASSDRGQYYEQYF. CDR3 nucleotides: TGTGCCAGCAGCGATAGGGGACAGTACTACGAGCAGTACTTC. Together with reference TRBV7-9 and TRBJ2-7, the CDR3 gives the full variable domain: DTGVSQNPRHKITKRGQNVTFRCDPISEHNRLYWYRQTLGQGPEFLTYFQNEAQLEKSRLLSDRFSAERPKGSFSTLEIQRTEQGDSAMYLCASSDRGQYYEQYFGPGTRLTVT.

This clonotype showed up many times. The V call is TRBV28, the J call TRBJ2-5; TRBD2 agrees at 8 bases. V shed 6 bases, J shed 3 bases, and the junction held 18 bases outside the gene matches. CDR1 and CDR2 from the germline V gene are MDHEN and SYDVKM. There are 18 residues in the CDR3. Written as DNA, the CDR3 is TGTGCCAGCAGCCTCCAGACTAGCGCCCGGCGGTATGAAGAGACCCAGTACTTC. It encodes CASSLQTSARRYEETQYF.

Ten or more counts support this clonotype. The CDR3 DNA follows: TGTGCCAGCAGTTTGGACAGGGCCGCGTGGACTGAAGCTTTCTTT. It translates to CASSLDRAAWTEAFF. The V call is TRBV27, the J call TRBJ1-1, with TRBD1 matching 8 bases. CDR1 and CDR2 (germline): MNHEY, SMNVEV (reference sequence). The CDR3 consists of 15 residues. V dropped 3 bases and J dropped 5; count of bases not matched to a gene: 8.

This rearrangement joins TRBV10-2 to TRBJ1-5; maybe TRBD1 (5 bases). V was cut by 3 bases and J by 7 bases, with 10 bases left in between. The CDR3 spans 13 residues. Per the germline V gene, CDR1 is WSHSY and CDR2 is SAAADI. The CDR3 nucleotides are TGCGCCAGCAGTGACCCCAGGGACCAGCCCCAGCATTTT. It encodes CASSDPRDQPQHF.

There are many counts of this clonotype. The genes are TRBV4-3 and TRBJ2-2; D perhaps matches TRBD2 (5 bases). The CDR3 is made up of 15 amino acids. Germline V gene data show CDR1 as LGHNA and CDR2 as YSLEER. V lost 4 bases and J lost 6, with 15 bases in between. The CDR3 is CASSLTRGGAGELFF. The DNA of the CDR3 is TGCGCCAGCAGCCTAACACGGGGTGGGGCCGGGGAGCTGTTTTTT.

This clonotype was recorded many times. This chain joins TRBV7-9 and TRBJ2-5; 7 positions agree with TRBD2. This CDR3 spans 14 amino acids. Germline V gene lookup returns CDR1 SEHNR and CDR2 FQNEAQ (reference sequence). Trimming cost V 7 bases and J 2 bases; bases outside gene matches: 7. The CDR3 DNA reads TGTGCCAGCATCCCGGGGGGACTTCAAGAGACCCAGTACTTC. Encoded protein: CASIPGGLQETQYF.

This clonotype was observed many times. The V call is TRBV7-2, the J call TRBJ1-1; D uncertain. Germline CDR1 SGHTA, CDR2 FQGNSA. The CDR3 has 12 amino acids. Trimming shortened V by 5 bases and J by 4 bases, and 8 bases separated the two germline ends. In DNA form, the CDR3 reads TGTGCCAGCAGCCTACTAGCCACTGAAGCTTTCTTT. Protein: CASSLLATEAFF.

At least ten counts were recorded for this clonotype. The rearrangement uses TRBV6-2 or TRBV6-3 and TRBJ1-2, with D maybe TRBD1 (5 bases). Germline values: CDR1 MNHEY, CDR2 SVGEGT. Trimming took off 0 bases at V and 4 bases at J, with 27 bases between the two ends. The CDR3 spans 20 residues. The CDR3 nucleotides read TGTGCCAGCAGTTACTCGAATTTGGCCGAGCTGACCGGGACGGCCTATGGCTACACCTTC. This codes for CASSYSNLAELTGTAYGYTF.

This clonotype was detected ten times or more. The genes are TRBV20-1 and TRBJ2-7, with D unresolved. Germline CDR1 DFQATT, CDR2 SNEGSKA (reference sequence). The CDR3 runs 13 residues. V was cut by 3 bases and J by 0 bases, with 9 bases left in between. The chain's CDR3 is CSASSVSSYEQYF. DNA for the CDR3: TGCAGTGCTAGTTCGGTAAGCTCCTACGAGCAGTACTTC.

This clonotype was seen ten or more times. The rearrangement joins TRBV7-9 to TRBJ2-1; no definite D call. The CDR3 length is 16 residues. V lost 8 bases, J lost 1 base, and 18 bases lay in between. The germline gives CDR1 SEHNR, CDR2 FQNEAQ (reference sequence). CDR3 in DNA: TGTGCCAGCGGCGACCGAGGCCGCTTATCCTACAATGAGCAGTTCTTC. This codes for CASGDRGRLSYNEQFF.